Detailed here is one TCR beta chain. This sample stems from a study of blood T cell repertoires in COVID-19. Study-wide background: Acute and convalescent COVID-19 specimens originated in the United States, Italy and Spain. Sample material is recorded as cDNA or gDNA derived from T cells, B-cell-depleted T cells, or PBMCs.

The germline V and J ends were trimmed by 4 bases and 5 bases, with 11 bases remaining between them. The germline gives CDR1 MGHRA, CDR2 YSYEKL. CDR3 length equals 13 residues. Authors' data handling: Estimates of nucleated cell counts were drawn from the amplification of reference gene primers. Sequencing used immunoSEQ multiplex PCR; TCRdb keeps in-frame clones, though not all of them. V, J and clone size are taken as reported in that table, and D and trimming were inferred from the DNA itself. Of approximately 69,000 clones in the sample, 88% are singletons; the top ten hold roughly 29%. The chain carries TRBV4-1 and TRBJ2-5; D might be TRBD2 (5 bases). The material sequenced was peripheral blood. This TCR came from a man aged 45-60 years with acute or convalescent COVID-19. The CDR3 region is CASSPFVAETQYF. CDR3 DNA sequence: TGCGCCAGCAGCCCGTTCGTAGCGGAGACCCAGTACTTC.